This T cell receptor (beta chain) was observed in a study of human T cells and chemical hapten exposure (TCRdb year 2021). Background on the whole study: For sensitization, 2% DPC in acetone was applied to a roughly 2 cm by roughly 2 cm area of upper inner arm skin. Blood samples were taken from patients before sensitization (week 0) and then at 2, 6 and about 24 weeks after DPC sensitization. Patch testing was performed on the upper back with Finn chambers containing 0.01% DPC, and the patch tests were scored after 6 days according to International Contact Dermatitis Research Group standards. Libraries were pooled for sequencing, and variation in per-sample TCR yields was attributed mainly to small differences in library volumes within the pool. In alopecia patients, the study followed how the peripheral blood TCR repertoire changed in vivo over primary and secondary sensitization to diphenylcyclopropenone (DPC), a hapten. Twenty-nine alopecia patients provided blood for TCR sequencing at one to four time points (pre-sensitization, 2, 6 and 24 weeks). Weekly therapeutic DPC doses were additionally applied to the scalp of patients throughout the roughly 24-week study period. The mostly female patient cohort included alopecia areata with under or over 50% scalp involvement, alopecia totalis and alopecia universalis.

The time point label of this sample denotes: pre-sensitization, week 0. This specimen's treatment or condition label, interpreted: therapeutic diphenylcyclopropenone sensitization with weekly scalp DPC. At each patch-test visit, blood was drawn before the patch test was applied. Eligible patients were aged 18 to 70, diagnosed with alopecia, deemed suitable for DPC therapy, and excluded if pregnant. Unfractionated whole blood was collected in Tempus Blood RNA tubes, and total RNA was extracted from that blood. Library preparation used RACE. Data came from a NextSeq 500. Library preparation attached unique molecular identifiers to individual cDNA molecules for quantitative, reproducible TCR counting. Each blood RNA sample was used to sequence both TCR alpha and TCR beta chains. In the source study's methods: Samples had a median of roughly 99,000 TCRs, with a range from roughly 23,224 to 700,000. The Decombinator software suite was used to annotate V, J and CDR3 in the TCR reads. For the PS versus PT1 abundance plots, all samples were subsampled to the same number of TCRs (28,000). TCRs were defined as expanded if absent before sensitization and observed at least eight times at the 2-week time point. TCRdb reanalyzed the raw reads on its own, using fastp at Q25 for trimming and MiXCR for clone calling, and kept in-frame beta chains. One record per CDR3 amino acid sequence lists the most common genes and DNA. The V and J calls and clone size are TCRdb's, not the authors'. This sample gives tens of thousands of distinct CDR3 sequences in total; approximately 10% of them show up just once. The ten largest clones take up 4.5% to 6.5% of the sample.

From cysteine to phenylalanine, the CDR3 is 18 amino acids long. Only the CDR3 DNA stays, 54 bases, in frame from base 1. A distance of 18 bases separates the germline ends of V and J, which lose 0 bases and 3 bases respectively. CDR1 LNHNV and CDR2 YYDKDF were looked up in the germline V gene (reference sequence). Study-wide conclusions, independent of this receptor: Repeated subsampling changed both the strength of the expansion versus patch-test correlation and the threshold at which the correlation became significant. Alopecia, a presumed autoimmune disease, was present in all patients, so the immune response of the patients might differ from that of healthy individuals. DPC sensitization did not change the number of TCRs with a frequency above 1 in 1000, and there was no evidence of changes in global repertoire structure. Patch test score was positively correlated with the number of PT1 expanded TCRs, with significance at thresholds 8, 16 and 32 but not at 4. Significantly more large CDR3 similarity clusters were formed by expanded TCRs than by pre-sensitization or healthy control sets, consistent with antigen-driven responses.

This clonotype was observed a handful of times. This clone's antigen is unknown. Base quality data are lacking; no much larger clone is found one base away. The receptor was isolated from a woman in her forties or fifties with alopecia areata. Some clones in this sample may be carry-over from other donors' samples. Sequenced here: whole blood, sampled in connection with sensitization to the hapten diphenylcyclopropenone (DPC). This chain is built from TRBV15 and TRBJ2-1; the D gene is perhaps TRBD2, on 7 matching bases. The CDR3 corresponds to CATSRDLPGGGSYNEQFF. At the DNA level, the sequence is TGTGCCACCAGCAGAGATTTACCGGGGGGCGGGAGCTACAATGAGCAGTTCTTC. Full variable domain (CDR3 extended with the reference TRBV15 and TRBJ2-1 proteins): DAMVIQNPRYQVTQFGKPVTLSCSQTLNHNVMYWYQQKSSQAPKLLFHYYDKDFNNEADTPDNFQSRRPNTSFCFLDIRSPGLGDTAMYLCATSRDLPGGGSYNEQFFGPGTRLTVL.